This T cell receptor beta chain was retrieved from a study of blood T cell repertoires in COVID-19 (dated by TCRdb to 2020 to 2021). With respect to the entire study: The collaborator samples originated in the United States, Italy and Spain and spanned the acute and convalescent phases of COVID-19. The prospective study material was composed of cDNA or gDNA derived from T cells, B-cell-depleted T cells, or PBMCs. Subjects who had been exposed to COVID-19, were actively infected with it, or had recovered from it provided the deeply sampled blood TCRbeta repertoires that made up the dataset. The repertoires were released in a freely available public database intended as a resource for research on the immune response to SARS-CoV-2. The samples were drawn from the first 160 participants of the ongoing ImmuneRACE study and from about 1,200 subjects provided by 6 global collaborators. The sample metadata nearly always contained a de-identified subject ID, COVID-19 status, age in years and sex. Where available, HLA class I and class II types were taken from metadata supplied by the sample provider and were not determined by assay-based typing.

The immunoSEQ Assay, a bias-controlled multiplex PCR, was used to amplify TCRbeta CDR3 regions from genomic DNA. Per the original workflow: The number of nucleated cells in each sample was estimated from the amplification of reference gene primers within the assay. To quantify the absolute abundance of each unique TCRbeta CDR3 rearrangement, sequence reads were collapsed and filtered. For each sample, productive Simpson clonality was calculated as the square root of Simpson's diversity index over productive rearrangements. Here the immuneACCESS table is served through TCRdb, limited to in-frame sequences with V and J called. Missing clones are a known gap in these copies; in checked studies unresolved V genes cover under half, and the rest lacks a known reason. For V, J and clone size, that table is used; D and trimming come from the DNA. A total of 110,000 to 150,000 clones appear in this sample, 75% to 90% of them only once. The ten largest clones take up roughly 11% of the sample.

CDR1 and CDR2 (SGHTA, FQGNSA) derive from the germline V gene. V is cut by 2 bases and J by 2 bases, and the space between the germline ends is 20 bases. From the cysteine up to the phenylalanine, the CDR3 has a length of 18 residues. Only CDR3 DNA remains: 54 bases, in frame from the first base. Collaborating institutions collected whole blood in K2EDTA tubes following their own protocols. For TCRbeta analysis, collaborators shipped samples in one of three forms: frozen whole blood, isolated PBMCs, or DNA extracted from either of those sample types. Study-wide conclusions, independent of this receptor: The quantity of clinical and demographic metadata differed by source and by participant and was supplied without curation.

Note on this clone: There is no known antigen for this receptor. No much larger clone is present one base from it, and per-base qualities are unavailable.

The chain joins TRBV7-2 to TRBJ2-3; the D gene is perhaps TRBD1, from 6 matching bases. The TCR comes from an elderly woman with acute or convalescent COVID-19. Sequenced input: peripheral blood. The DNA is TGTGCCAGCAGCTTAAGAGCAGTTCGGGACACTGTCACAGATACGCAGTATTTT. This translates into CASSLRAVRDTVTDTQYF.